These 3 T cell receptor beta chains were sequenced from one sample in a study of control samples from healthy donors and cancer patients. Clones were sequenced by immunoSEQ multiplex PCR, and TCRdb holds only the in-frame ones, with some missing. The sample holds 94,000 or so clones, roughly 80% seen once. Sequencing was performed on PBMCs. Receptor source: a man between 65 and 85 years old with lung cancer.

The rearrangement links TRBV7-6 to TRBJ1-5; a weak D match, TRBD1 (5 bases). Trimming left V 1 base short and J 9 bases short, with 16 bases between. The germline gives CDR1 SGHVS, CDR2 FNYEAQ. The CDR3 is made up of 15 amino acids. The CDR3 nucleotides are TGTGCCAGCAGCTTAGGTTCAGGGCCCGGGATGCCCCAGCATTTT. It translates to CASSLGSGPGMPQHF. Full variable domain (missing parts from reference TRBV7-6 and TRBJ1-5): GAGVSQSPRYKVTKRGQDVALRCDPISGHVSLYWYRQALGQGPEFLTYFNYEAQQDKSGLPNDRFSAERPEGSISTLTIQRTEQRDSAMYRCASSLGSGPGMPQHFGDGTRLSIL.

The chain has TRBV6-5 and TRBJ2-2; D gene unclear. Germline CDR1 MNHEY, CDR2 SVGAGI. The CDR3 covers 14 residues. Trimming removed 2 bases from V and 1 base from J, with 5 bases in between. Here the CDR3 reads CASSYMGNTGELFF. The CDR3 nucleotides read TGTGCCAGCAGTTACATGGGGAACACCGGGGAGCTGTTTTTT.

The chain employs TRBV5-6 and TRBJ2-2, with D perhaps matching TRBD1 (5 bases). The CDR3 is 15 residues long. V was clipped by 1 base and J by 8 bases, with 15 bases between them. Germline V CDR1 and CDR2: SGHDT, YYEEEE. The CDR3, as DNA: TGTGCCAGCAGCTTGTTCCAGGGCTGGTCGGGGGAGCTGTTTTTT. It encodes CASSLFQGWSGELFF. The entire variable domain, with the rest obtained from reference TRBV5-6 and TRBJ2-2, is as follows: DAGVTQSPTHLIKTRGQQVTLRCSPKSGHDTVSWYQQALGQGPQFIFQYYEEEERQRGNFPDRFSGHQFPNYSSELNVNALLLGDSALYLCASSLFQGWSGELFFGEGSRLTVL.